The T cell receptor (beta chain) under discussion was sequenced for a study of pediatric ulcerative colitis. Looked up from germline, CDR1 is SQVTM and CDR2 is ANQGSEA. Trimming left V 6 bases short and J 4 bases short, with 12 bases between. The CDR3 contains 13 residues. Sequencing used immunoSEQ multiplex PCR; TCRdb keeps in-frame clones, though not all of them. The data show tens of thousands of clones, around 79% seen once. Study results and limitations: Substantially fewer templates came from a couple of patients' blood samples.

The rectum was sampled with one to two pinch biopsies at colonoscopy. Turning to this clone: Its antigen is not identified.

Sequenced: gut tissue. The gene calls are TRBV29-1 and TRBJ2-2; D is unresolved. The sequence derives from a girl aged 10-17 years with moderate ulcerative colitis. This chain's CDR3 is CSVATRFTGELFF. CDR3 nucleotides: TGCAGCGTGGCGACCCGATTCACCGGGGAGCTGTTTTTT.